This T cell receptor beta chain was identified in a study of technical replicates of blood from a handful of donors. Trimming removed 5 bases from V and 2 bases from J; junction bases left unmatched: 6. Germline V gene lookup returns CDR1 SGHAT and CDR2 FQNNGV. This CDR3 has 14 amino acids. Assay used: immunoSEQ multiplex PCR; TCRdb lists only in-frame clones, some missing. The repertoire includes 50,000 to 75,000 clones, 93% of them detected once, and roughly 4% sits in the top ten. This clonotype was obtained from a human donor in good health. Some clones in this sample may be carry-over from other donors' samples. The chain recombines TRBV11-2 with TRBJ2-7; TRBD1 matches at 7 bases. The sequencing input was PBMCs. CDR3: CASSPGDRPYEQYF. CDR3 coding DNA: TGTGCCAGCAGCCCAGGGGACAGACCCTACGAGCAGTACTTC.